The 13 T cell receptor beta chains given below trace back to one sample, sequenced in a study of cytotoxic CD8 clonotypes in ibrutinib-treated CLL. Clones were read by immunoSEQ multiplex PCR, and TCRdb kept only the in-frame ones, dropping some. Of about 120,000 clones listed, approximately 56% are singletons. This material consisted of PBMCs, taken after 24 months of ibrutinib treatment. The receptor source for this set is a human donor with chronic lymphocytic leukemia.

The chain links TRBV18 to TRBJ1-1; D might be TRBD1 (5 bases). V was pared by 5 bases and J by 0 bases, with 19 bases between. The length of the CDR3 is 17 residues. CDR1 and CDR2 from the germline V gene are KGHSH and LQKENI. For the CDR3, the DNA is TGTGCCAGCTCAAAAACTGGACCAGGGACCATGAACACTGAAGCTTTCTTT. This sequence encodes CASSKTGPGTMNTEAFF. Drawing the rest from reference TRBV18 and TRBJ1-1, the complete variable domain is NAGVMQNPRHLVRRRGQEARLRCSPMKGHSHVYWYRQLPEEGLKFMVYLQKENIIDESGMPKERFSAEFPKEGPSILRIQQVVRGDSAAYFCASSKTGPGTMNTEAFFGQGTRLTVV.

This clone was recorded a few times. This chain links TRBV28 with TRBJ1-5; a possible D gene is TRBD1 (6 bases). Germline-derived CDR1 and CDR2 are MDHEN and SYDVKM. Between the trimmed V and J ends, which lost 5 bases and 6 bases, there was a span of 17 bases. The CDR3 spans 15 residues. The CDR3 nucleotides are TGTGCCAGCAGTGCGATCAGGGGTGGAGGTCAGCCCCAGCATTTT. Translating gives CASSAIRGGGQPQHF.

V gene TRBV27 combines with J gene TRBJ2-7; the D gene could be TRBD1 or TRBD2 (5 bases each). The germline V gene encodes CDR1 MNHEY and CDR2 SMNVEV (reference sequence). The length of the CDR3 is 13 residues. Trimming removed 3 bases from V and 8 bases from J, with 14 bases in between. The CDR3 reads CASSLVSSGQQYF. The CDR3 bases are TGTGCCAGCAGTTTGGTCTCCTCGGGGCAGCAGTACTTC.

The chain is built from TRBV28 and TRBJ1-2, with D hard to call. CDR3 length: 13 residues. Trimming stripped 6 bases from V and 0 bases from J, with 8 bases between. CDR1 and CDR2 (germline): MDHEN, SYDVKM. The CDR3 region has the DNA TGTGCCAGCAGCGGGAGTTCTAACTATGGCTACACCTTC. Protein sequence: CASSGSSNYGYTF.

The sample holds a few counts of this clone. The chain employs TRBV4-1 and TRBJ2-2; maybe TRBD1 (5 bases). CDR1 and CDR2 from the germline V gene are MGHRA and YSYEKL. This CDR3 region has 14 residues. The germline V and J ends were trimmed by 4 bases and 3 bases, with 9 bases remaining between them. The CDR3 DNA reads as TGCGCCAGCAGCCGGACAAGGGACACCGGGGAGCTGTTTTTT. Protein product: CASSRTRDTGELFF.

V usage is TRBV5-1 and J usage is TRBJ2-3; TRBD2 might be the D (5 bases). The CDR3 loop spans 15 amino acids. CDR1 is SGHRS, CDR2 YFSETQ, per germline. Trimming shortened V by 3 bases and J by 4 bases, and 15 bases separated the two germline ends. The CDR3 sequence is CASSYSGSLSDTQYF. In nucleotides, the CDR3 is TGCGCCAGCAGCTATTCGGGATCCCTCTCAGATACGCAGTATTTT. Combining the CDR3 with reference TRBV5-1 and TRBJ2-3 gives the whole variable domain KAGVTQTPRYLIKTRGQQVTLSCSPISGHRSVSWYQQTPGQGLQFLFEYFSETQRNKGNFPGRFSGRQFSNSRSEMNVSTLELGDSALYLCASSYSGSLSDTQYFGPGTRLTVL.

V is TRBV7-2 and J is TRBJ2-4, with 10 bases identical to TRBD2. This CDR3 has 16 amino acids. V gave up 2 bases and J gave up 0 bases; unmatched junction bases: 1. Germline-derived CDR1 and CDR2 are SGHTA and FQGNSA. The CDR3 sequence is CASSLSSGGAKNIQYF. The CDR3 DNA is TGTGCCAGCAGCTTATCTAGCGGGGGAGCCAAAAACATTCAGTACTTC.

The rearrangement uses TRBV29-1 and TRBJ2-5; D might be TRBD2 (6 bases). The CDR3 spans 16 residues. Per the germline V gene, CDR1 is SQVTM and CDR2 is ANQGSEA. This CDR3 reads CSIIGVAARAKETQYF. CDR3 nucleotides: TGCAGTATAATAGGGGTAGCGGCCCGAGCCAAAGAGACCCAGTACTTC.

This clone was counted between two and nine times. In DNA, the CDR3 is TGTGCCAGCAGCGTATTCGGGGAGCCGAATGAAAAACTGTTTTTT. This translates into CASSVFGEPNEKLFF. The genes are TRBV9 and TRBJ1-4, with unresolved D. Trimming took 1 base from V and 5 from J, leaving 12 bases between them. Germline CDR1 reads SGDLS; CDR2 reads YYNGEE. This CDR3 has 15 amino acids.

The V and J genes are TRBV6-1 and TRBJ1-1, with 7 positions matching TRBD1. The germline gives CDR1 MNHNS, CDR2 SASEGT. CDR3 length equals 14 residues. Trimming removed 6 bases from V and 7 bases from J; junction bases left unmatched: 11. CDR3 coding DNA: TGTGCCAGCAGCGGGGGACAGCCGCCGGTTGAAGCTTTCTTT. It codes for CASSGGQPPVEAFF.

This chain uses TRBV29-1 with TRBJ2-1; D may match TRBD1 or TRBD2 (5 bases each). The CDR3 is 11 residues long. Germline loops: CDR1 SQVTM, CDR2 ANQGSEA. V lost 6 bases and J lost 7, with 10 bases in between. The CDR3 here is CSVTGLNEQFF. The CDR3 DNA reads TGCAGCGTCACGGGGCTGAATGAGCAGTTCTTC.

This chain's CDR3 is CASSQGGLYGYTF. For the CDR3, the DNA is TGTGCCAGCTCACAAGGTGGTCTCTATGGCTACACCTTC. The V gene is TRBV18, the J gene TRBJ1-2; D is undetermined. The V and J ends lost 4 bases and 4 bases respectively, with 10 bases between them. This CDR3 has 13 residues. The germline gives CDR1 KGHSH, CDR2 LQKENI.

This clone was observed at least ten times. The rearrangement uses TRBV7-6 and TRBJ2-2; the match to TRBD1 covers 10 bases. The J segment lost 4 bases and the V segment lost 1 base, leaving 6 bases of the junction unmatched. The CDR3 length is 17 residues. Germline V gene lookup returns CDR1 SGHVS and CDR2 FNYEAQ. This CDR3 is CASSLVVGTGVTGELFF. The CDR3 nucleotides read TGTGCCAGCAGCTTAGTAGTTGGGACAGGGGTCACCGGGGAGCTGTTTTTT.